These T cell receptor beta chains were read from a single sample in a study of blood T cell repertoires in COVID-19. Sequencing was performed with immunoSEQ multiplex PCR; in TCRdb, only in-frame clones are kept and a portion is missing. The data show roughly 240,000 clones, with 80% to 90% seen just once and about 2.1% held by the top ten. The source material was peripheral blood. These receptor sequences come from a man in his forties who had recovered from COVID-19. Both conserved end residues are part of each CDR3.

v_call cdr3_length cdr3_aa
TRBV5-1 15 CASSRGWEGSYEQYF
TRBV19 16 CASSMGTGQGNQPQHF
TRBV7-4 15 CASSLEWSGRTEAFF
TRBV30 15 CAWNQREAVSYEQYF
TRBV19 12 CAGSSAGYEQYF
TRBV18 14 CASSPMAMNTEAFF
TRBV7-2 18 CASSLAGASGDHSYEQYF
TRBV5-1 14 CASSVGQGGYGYTF
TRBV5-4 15 CASSRDRGWTDTQYF
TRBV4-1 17 CASSPRDIKVANEKLFF
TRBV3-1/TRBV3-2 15 CASSAGHNPSYEQYF
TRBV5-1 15 CASSLPQGQLNEQFF
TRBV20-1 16 CSASRYGTGEIDTQYF
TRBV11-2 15 CASSDLAGGAEDQYF
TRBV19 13 CASSSRQTYEQYF
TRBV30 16 CAWRIQGASYNSPLHF
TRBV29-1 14 CSVESLYPGTEAFF
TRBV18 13 CASSPSGNTEAFF
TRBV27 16 CASSLSAPNRYNEQFF
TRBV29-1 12 CSVEGTTDGYTF
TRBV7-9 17 CASSGTPDRRFNSPLHF
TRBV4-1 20 CASSQGAGLGTGYIAETQYF
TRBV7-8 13 CASSFELNTEAFF
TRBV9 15 CASSVGAGEGYEQYF
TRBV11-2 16 CASSLAVGRSTGELFF
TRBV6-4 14 CASSVDRDGTEAFF
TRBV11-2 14 CASSLSPSYYEQYF
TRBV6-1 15 CASSERGAGYSPLHF
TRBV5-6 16 CASSAKEQREFNEQFF